These T cell receptor beta chains were read from a single sample in a study of blood T cell repertoires in COVID-19. Only in-frame clones appear in the TCRdb table, and some are missing; sequencing was by immunoSEQ multiplex PCR. This sample has under 85,000 clones, with around 87% found just once. Sequencing was carried out using peripheral blood. The receptor set was obtained from a man aged 50 to 60 with acute or convalescent COVID-19. Each CDR3 is given with its conserved first and last residue. D genes are given only for firm matches. Only some rows state a clone size, as once, few, many or a class for expanded clones.

J gene | D gene | V gene | clone size | CDR3 protein | CDR3 DNA
TRBJ2-7 | TRBD2 | TRBV27 | once | CASRQPIPGLGWDEQYF | TGTGCCAGCAGACAGCCTATCCCGGGACTAGGATGGGACGAGCAGTACTTC
TRBJ2-7 | . | TRBV11-2 | . | CASSLGQDEQYF | TGTGCCAGCAGCTTGGGCCAGGACGAGCAGTACTTC
TRBJ2-2 | TRBD2 | TRBV30 | . | CAWGRDAGPNTGELFF | TGTGCCTGGGGGAGGGATGCCGGCCCGAACACCGGGGAGCTGTTTTTT
TRBJ2-2 | TRBD1 | TRBV5-1 | . | CASSLLPGQGNTGELFF | TGCGCCAGCAGCTTGCTACCGGGACAGGGGAACACCGGGGAGCTGTTTTTT
TRBJ2-3 | TRBD2 | TRBV20-1 | . | CSASIPLAGVTDTQYF | TGCAGTGCTAGTATTCCCCTGGCGGGAGTCACAGATACGCAGTATTTT
TRBJ2-5 | TRBD2 | TRBV5-1 | few | CASSPGPLAGGETQYF | TGCGCCAGCAGCCCGGGTCCTCTAGCGGGAGGCGAGACCCAGTACTTC
TRBJ1-2 | . | TRBV5-5 | . | CASSLGLEGYGYTF | TGTGCCAGCAGCTTGGGGTTGGAGGGTTATGGCTACACCTTC
TRBJ1-4 | . | TRBV4-1 | . | CASSRIPGATNEKLFF | TGCGCCAGCAGCCGAATACCAGGGGCAACTAATGAAAAACTGTTTTTT
TRBJ2-1 | . | TRBV6-5 | . | CASSGGSYNEQFF | TGTGCCAGCTCCGGAGGCTCCTACAATGAGCAGTTCTTC
TRBJ1-2 | TRBD1 | TRBV4-3 | . | CASSQDDRVEGYTF | TGCGCCAGCAGCCAGGATGACAGGGTAGAAGGCTACACCTTC
TRBJ1-4 | TRBD1 | TRBV7-2 | . | CASSLSGTGSEKLFF | TGTGCCAGCAGCTTGTCCGGGACAGGGAGTGAAAAACTGTTTTTT
TRBJ2-7 | . | TRBV9 | . | CASSVDLATVNEQYF | TGTGCCAGCAGCGTAGATCTAGCTACGGTCAACGAGCAGTACTTC
TRBJ2-3 | TRBD2 | TRBV30 | . | CAWRELAGAADTQYF | TGTGCCTGGAGAGAACTAGCGGGAGCTGCAGATACGCAGTATTTT
TRBJ1-5 | TRBD1 | TRBV15 | . | CATRSGTVNQPQHF | TGTGCCACCAGGTCCGGGACAGTCAATCAGCCCCAGCATTTT
TRBJ2-1 | TRBD2 | TRBV18 | . | CASSPLSSGISEQFF | TGTGCCAGCTCACCACTGTCTAGCGGGATATCCGAGCAGTTCTTC
TRBJ1-2 | TRBD1 | TRBV6-1 | . | CASSEGKGTAVFGNYGYTF | TGTGCCAGCAGTGAAGGCAAAGGGACAGCGGTTTTTGGGAACTATGGCTACACCTTC
TRBJ2-3 | . | TRBV27 | . | CASSPRLTDTQYF | TGTGCCAGCAGCCCTCGACTGACAGATACGCAGTATTTT
TRBJ2-7 | . | TRBV7-9 | . | CASSSMEQGFYEQYF | TGTGCCAGCAGCTCTATGGAACAGGGCTTCTACGAGCAGTACTTC
TRBJ2-2 | . | TRBV5-1 | . | CASSLLSGAGTGELFF | TGCGCCAGCAGCTTGTTATCAGGGGCGGGCACCGGGGAGCTGTTTTTT
TRBJ2-1 | TRBD2 | TRBV2 | . | CASLLPPGLAGLYNEQFF | TGTGCCAGCCTATTGCCCCCGGGACTAGCGGGACTCTACAATGAGCAGTTCTTC
TRBJ1-2 | TRBD1 | TRBV27 | few | CASSYRQGYGYTF | TGTGCCAGCTCTTACCGACAGGGATATGGCTACACCTTC
TRBJ1-4 | . | TRBV9 | . | CASSVVEGEKLFF | TGTGCCAGCAGCGTAGTGGAGGGAGAAAAACTGTTTTTT
TRBJ1-2 | TRBD1 | TRBV19 | . | CASSMGDRDIYGYTF | TGTGCCAGTAGTATGGGAGACAGGGATATCTATGGCTACACCTTC
TRBJ2-1 | TRBD2 | TRBV19 | . | CASSTLAGEHNEQFF | TGTGCCAGTAGTACGTTAGCGGGAGAGCACAATGAGCAGTTCTTC
TRBJ1-4 | . | TRBV5-1 | . | CASSLGAGEKLFF | TGCGCCAGCAGCTTAGGGGCAGGAGAAAAACTGTTTTTT
TRBJ1-2 | . | TRBV12-3/TRBV12-4 | . | CASSRAGNYGYTF | TGTGCCAGCAGCCGGGCGGGTAACTATGGCTACACCTTC
TRBJ1-2 | . | TRBV7-9 | . | CASSWADLFYGYTF | TGTGCCAGCAGCTGGGCAGATCTCTTCTATGGCTACACCTTC
TRBJ2-1 | . | TRBV7-6 | . | CASSLVIYNEQFF | TGTGCCAGCAGCTTAGTCATTTACAATGAGCAGTTCTTC
TRBJ2-3 | . | TRBV7-7 | . | CASSFGGRTDTQYF | TGTGCCAGCAGCTTTGGCGGTCGCACAGATACGCAGTATTTT
TRBJ1-1 | TRBD1 | TRBV11-3 | . | CATTGDSNTEAFF | TGTGCCACCACAGGGGACTCGAACACTGAAGCTTTCTTT
TRBJ2-1 | TRBD2 | TRBV18 | . | CASSATSGRGNEQFF | TGTGCCAGCTCAGCTACTAGCGGGAGGGGCAATGAGCAGTTCTTC
TRBJ2-7 | . | TRBV7-2 | . | CASSLGGGSSYEQYF | TGTGCCAGCAGCTTGGGAGGAGGGTCATCCTACGAGCAGTACTTC
TRBJ2-7 | . | TRBV30 | . | CAWSGSYEQYF | TGTGCCTGGAGCGGGAGTTACGAGCAGTACTTC
TRBJ1-2 | . | TRBV9 | . | CASSQSQASNYGYTF | TGTGCCAGCAGCCAAAGCCAGGCTTCTAACTATGGCTACACCTTC
TRBJ2-2 | . | TRBV27 | . | CASRPQGGAGELFF | TGTGCCAGCAGGCCACAGGGCGGTGCCGGGGAGCTGTTTTTT
TRBJ2-1 | TRBD2 | TRBV18 | . | CASSRLAEAEQFF | TGTGCCAGCTCGAGGCTAGCGGAGGCTGAGCAGTTCTTC